A selection of T cell receptor beta chains follows, all from one sample in a study of cytomegalovirus exposure and HLA in healthy donors. Repertoires were generated with immunoSEQ multiplex PCR, while TCRdb's copy carries only in-frame clones and drops some. The sample holds more than 75,000 clones, approximately 90% seen once. The sequenced material came from PBMCs. Every receptor here comes from a man aged 18-30 years in good health and CMV-seronegative. The CDR3 runs from the conserved cysteine through the conserved F or W. Fields, in order: CDR3 protein, CDR3 DNA, V gene, D gene, clone size, J gene. The D gene is left open where the match is weak. The size entry is marked missing in some rows and otherwise reads once, few, many or a size class.

cdr3_aa: CASSPLVRSGRSLNEQFF
cdr3_nt: TGTGCCAGTAGTCCCCTCGTCCGAAGCGGGAGGTCCCTCAATGAGCAGTTCTTC
v_call: TRBV19
d_call: TRBD2
clone_size: -
j_call: TRBJ2-1

cdr3_aa: CASSEASSGNLQYF
cdr3_nt: TGTGCCAGCAGTGAAGCGTCTAGCGGGAATTTACAGTACTTC
v_call: TRBV6-1
d_call: TRBD2
clone_size: -
j_call: TRBJ2-5

cdr3_aa: CASSSETGGEQFF
cdr3_nt: TGTGCCAGCAGCTCGGAAACGGGAGGGGAGCAGTTCTTC
v_call: TRBV11-2
d_call: TRBD2
clone_size: -
j_call: TRBJ2-1

cdr3_aa: CASSDTGGLTDTQYF
cdr3_nt: TGTGCCAGCAGTGATACGGGAGGATTAACAGATACGCAGTATTTT
v_call: TRBV25-1
d_call: TRBD2
clone_size: -
j_call: TRBJ2-3

cdr3_aa: CASSLPGTELSGELFF
cdr3_nt: TGTGCCAGCAGCTTACCCGGGACAGAACTTTCCGGGGAGCTGTTTTTT
v_call: TRBV5-4
d_call: TRBD1
clone_size: -
j_call: TRBJ2-2

cdr3_aa: CASSLDPGAGYNEQFF
cdr3_nt: TGCGCCAGCAGCTTGGATCCGGGAGCGGGATACAATGAGCAGTTCTTC
v_call: TRBV5-1
d_call: TRBD2
clone_size: -
j_call: TRBJ2-1

cdr3_aa: CAWCRTGGYEQYF
cdr3_nt: TGTGCCTGGTGCAGGACCGGAGGTTACGAGCAGTACTTC
v_call: TRBV30
d_call: -
clone_size: -
j_call: TRBJ2-7

cdr3_aa: CASSQAHSSLGTDTQYF
cdr3_nt: TGCGCCAGCAGCCAAGCCCACAGCTCTTTGGGCACAGATACGCAGTATTTT
v_call: TRBV4-3
d_call: -
clone_size: -
j_call: TRBJ2-3

cdr3_aa: CASSDLGQGSYEQYF
cdr3_nt: TGTGCCAGCAGTGACTTAGGACAGGGCTCCTACGAGCAGTACTTC
v_call: TRBV6-1
d_call: TRBD1
clone_size: few
j_call: TRBJ2-7

cdr3_aa: CASSSSGTGITEAFF
cdr3_nt: TGTGCCAGCAGTTCCTCCGGGACAGGGATTACTGAAGCTTTCTTT
v_call: TRBV28
d_call: TRBD1
clone_size: -
j_call: TRBJ1-1

cdr3_aa: CSSSRVRDRGGDEQFF
cdr3_nt: TGTTCCAGCAGCCGAGTCCGGGACAGGGGGGGTGATGAGCAGTTCTTC
v_call: TRBV7-9
d_call: TRBD1
clone_size: -
j_call: TRBJ2-1

cdr3_aa: CASSPRELPYGYTF
cdr3_nt: TGCGCCAGCAGCCCGAGGGAATTGCCTTATGGCTACACCTTC
v_call: TRBV4-1
d_call: -
clone_size: -
j_call: TRBJ1-2

cdr3_aa: CASTLLRAHTDTQYF
cdr3_nt: TGCGCCAGCACCCTGTTGCGGGCACACACAGATACGCAGTATTTT
v_call: TRBV5-1
d_call: -
clone_size: -
j_call: TRBJ2-3

cdr3_aa: CASSHTDRDIDTQYF
cdr3_nt: TGTGCCAGCAGCCATACAGACAGGGACATTGATACGCAGTATTTT
v_call: TRBV28
d_call: TRBD1
clone_size: -
j_call: TRBJ2-3

cdr3_aa: CASSNRLAGDRDTQYF
cdr3_nt: TGTGCCAGCAGCAACCGACTAGCGGGAGATAGAGATACGCAGTATTTT
v_call: TRBV27
d_call: TRBD2
clone_size: -
j_call: TRBJ2-3

cdr3_aa: CASSQGGGQGETQYF
cdr3_nt: TGTGCCAGCAGCCAAGGGGGGGGACAGGGGGAGACCCAGTACTTC
v_call: TRBV4-2
d_call: TRBD1
clone_size: -
j_call: TRBJ2-5

cdr3_aa: CASSVRNTGVDYGYTF
cdr3_nt: TGTGCCAGCAGCGTACGCAATACAGGGGTCGACTATGGCTACACCTTC
v_call: TRBV9
d_call: TRBD1
clone_size: -
j_call: TRBJ1-2

cdr3_aa: CAIGGGPEEQFF
cdr3_nt: TGTGCCATCGGGGGAGGGCCGGAAGAGCAGTTCTTC
v_call: TRBV10-3
d_call: TRBD2
clone_size: -
j_call: TRBJ2-1

cdr3_aa: CASNPEGELVDTQYF
cdr3_nt: TGCGCCAGCAATCCTGAGGGGGAGTTGGTAGATACGCAGTATTTT
v_call: TRBV23-1
d_call: -
clone_size: -
j_call: TRBJ2-3

cdr3_aa: CASSESLLDNSDTQYF
cdr3_nt: TGCGCCAGCAGTGAGTCGTTGTTAGACAATTCAGATACGCAGTATTTT
v_call: TRBV10-2
d_call: -
clone_size: -
j_call: TRBJ2-3

cdr3_aa: CAIREGEGNYGYTF
cdr3_nt: TGTGCCATCAGAGAAGGGGAGGGCAACTATGGCTACACCTTC
v_call: TRBV10-3
d_call: -
clone_size: -
j_call: TRBJ1-2

cdr3_aa: CASSEADTNYGYTF
cdr3_nt: TGTGCCAGCAGTGAAGCGGACACCAACTATGGCTACACCTTC
v_call: TRBV6-1
d_call: -
clone_size: once
j_call: TRBJ1-2

cdr3_aa: CASKGLASTDTQYF
cdr3_nt: TGTGCCAGCAAGGGACTAGCGAGCACAGATACGCAGTATTTT
v_call: TRBV2
d_call: TRBD2
clone_size: -
j_call: TRBJ2-3

cdr3_aa: CAIAPGGTNYGYTF
cdr3_nt: TGTGCCATCGCTCCAGGGGGCACCAACTATGGCTACACCTTC
v_call: TRBV10-3
d_call: TRBD1
clone_size: -
j_call: TRBJ1-2

cdr3_aa: CASSLRTGSYEQYF
cdr3_nt: TGCGCCAGCAGCCTCCGGACAGGGAGCTACGAGCAGTACTTC
v_call: TRBV5-1
d_call: TRBD1
clone_size: -
j_call: TRBJ2-7

cdr3_aa: CASSYSSLIGSGEQFF
cdr3_nt: TGTGCCAGCAGTTACTCGTCTCTGATCGGGAGTGGGGAGCAGTTCTTC
v_call: TRBV6-5
d_call: -
clone_size: -
j_call: TRBJ2-1

cdr3_aa: CASRTANYEQYF
cdr3_nt: TGTGCCAGCAGGACAGCGAACTACGAGCAGTACTTC
v_call: TRBV28
d_call: -
clone_size: few
j_call: TRBJ2-7

cdr3_aa: CAYSPLGLPHSTGGYEQYF
cdr3_nt: TGTGCTTATAGTCCTCTGGGCCTCCCGCACTCTACAGGGGGTTACGAGCAGTACTTC
v_call: TRBV7-7
d_call: TRBD1
clone_size: -
j_call: TRBJ2-7

cdr3_aa: CASSFGGITYEQYF
cdr3_nt: TGTGCCAGCAGCTTTGGCGGGATTACCTACGAGCAGTACTTC
v_call: TRBV7-8
d_call: -
clone_size: -
j_call: TRBJ2-7

cdr3_aa: CASSTGQTTLNTEAFF
cdr3_nt: TGTGCCAGTAGTACGGGACAGACTACATTGAACACTGAAGCTTTCTTT
v_call: TRBV19
d_call: TRBD1
clone_size: -
j_call: TRBJ1-1

cdr3_aa: CASSSTGRGPYNEQFF
cdr3_nt: TGTGCCAGCAGCTCCACCGGGAGGGGACCTTACAATGAGCAGTTCTTC
v_call: TRBV5-6
d_call: TRBD2
clone_size: -
j_call: TRBJ2-1

cdr3_aa: CASSMTEPGNIQYF
cdr3_nt: TGTGCCAGCAGTATGACAGAGCCAGGAAACATTCAGTACTTC
v_call: TRBV27
d_call: -
clone_size: -
j_call: TRBJ2-4

cdr3_aa: CASRPRRGVTNEKLFF
cdr3_nt: TGTGCCAGTAGGCCGAGACGGGGTGTAACTAATGAAAAACTGTTTTTT
v_call: TRBV19
d_call: -
clone_size: -
j_call: TRBJ1-4

cdr3_aa: CASSLLRQGDEQYF
cdr3_nt: TGTGCCAGCAGTTTACTCCGACAGGGCGACGAGCAGTACTTC
v_call: TRBV27
d_call: TRBD1
clone_size: -
j_call: TRBJ2-7

cdr3_aa: CASSSQRESYNEQFF
cdr3_nt: TGTGCCAGCAGCTCCCAGCGGGAGTCCTACAATGAGCAGTTCTTC
v_call: TRBV7-3
d_call: TRBD2
clone_size: -
j_call: TRBJ2-1

cdr3_aa: CASSQVQAGGTDTQYF
cdr3_nt: TGTGCCAGCAGCCAAGTGCAGGCGGGGGGGACAGATACGCAGTATTTT
v_call: TRBV4-2
d_call: TRBD2
clone_size: -
j_call: TRBJ2-3

cdr3_aa: CASTFVAGGYNEQFF
cdr3_nt: TGCGCCAGCACCTTCGTGGCGGGAGGGTACAATGAGCAGTTCTTC
v_call: TRBV5-1
d_call: TRBD2
clone_size: -
j_call: TRBJ2-1

cdr3_aa: CASSAPPPGETQYF
cdr3_nt: TGTGCCAGCAGCGCACCCCCTCCCGGGGAGACCCAGTACTTC
v_call: TRBV9
d_call: -
clone_size: once
j_call: TRBJ2-5

cdr3_aa: CASSQGIAGGGETQYF
cdr3_nt: TGCGCCAGCAGCCAAGGGATAGCGGGAGGAGGGGAGACCCAGTACTTC
v_call: TRBV4-1
d_call: TRBD2
clone_size: -
j_call: TRBJ2-5

cdr3_aa: CSATLAGVQETQYF
cdr3_nt: TGCAGCGCGACACTAGCGGGAGTACAGGAGACCCAGTACTTC
v_call: TRBV29-1
d_call: TRBD2
clone_size: -
j_call: TRBJ2-5

cdr3_aa: CASSLLAGGDNEQFF
cdr3_nt: TGTGCCAGCAGCTTATTAGCGGGAGGGGACAATGAGCAGTTCTTC
v_call: TRBV7-9
d_call: TRBD2
clone_size: -
j_call: TRBJ2-1

cdr3_aa: CASSIDGQRNTIYF
cdr3_nt: TGTGCCAGTAGTATAGATGGACAACGAAACACCATATATTTT
v_call: TRBV19
d_call: -
clone_size: -
j_call: TRBJ1-3

cdr3_aa: CASSYESNSYEQYF
cdr3_nt: TGTGCCAGCAGTTACGAGTCCAACTCCTACGAGCAGTACTTC
v_call: TRBV6-5
d_call: -
clone_size: -
j_call: TRBJ2-7

cdr3_aa: CASSPGGVTEAFF
cdr3_nt: TGTGCCAGCAGCCCAGGGGGCGTCACTGAAGCTTTCTTT
v_call: TRBV9
d_call: TRBD1
clone_size: -
j_call: TRBJ1-1

cdr3_aa: CATSRVRVRLEAFF
cdr3_nt: TGTGCCACCTCCCGAGTGCGAGTCCGTCTTGAAGCTTTCTTT
v_call: TRBV6-5
d_call: -
clone_size: -
j_call: TRBJ1-1

cdr3_aa: CASSLWGLAATDTQYF
cdr3_nt: TGTGCCAGCAGCTTATGGGGACTAGCGGCCACAGATACGCAGTATTTT
v_call: TRBV5-6
d_call: TRBD2
clone_size: -
j_call: TRBJ2-3

cdr3_aa: CASSRTGGVRNSPLHF
cdr3_nt: TGCGCCAGCAGCCGCACAGGGGGCGTTCGGAATTCACCCCTCCACTTT
v_call: TRBV5-1
d_call: TRBD1
clone_size: -
j_call: TRBJ1-6

cdr3_aa: CASSETGTSNIDTQYF
cdr3_nt: TGTGCCAGCAGCGAGACCGGGACTTCAAATATAGATACGCAGTATTTT
v_call: TRBV9
d_call: -
clone_size: -
j_call: TRBJ2-3